This T cell receptor beta chain derives from a study of beta chain features in type 1 diabetes. Looking at the study overall: Across every sample, around 98 million sorted cells were examined in total.

Study outcomes and limitations: In every one of the four CD4+ subsets, TCRB CDR3s were moderately but significantly shorter in Type 1 diabetes patients. Across patients, naive, central memory and Treg TCRB repertoires exhibited apparently greater similarity than was observed across healthy donors. The study left unresolved whether HLA type influences TCRB rearrangement.

As regards this clone: Its antigen is not known.

The CDR3 is made up of 14 amino acids. Germline assignment: CDR1 LNHDA and CDR2 SQIVND (reference sequence). V was pared by 6 bases and J by 5 bases, with 16 bases between. Investigators reverse transcribed all isolated RNA, so they sequenced expressed TCRB transcripts. Some clones are missing from TCRdb's copy, which holds only in-frame ones; the method was immunoSEQ multiplex PCR. The data hold 310,000 or so clones, with 6.5% to 10% observed a single time. This TCR derives from a woman aged 18-30 years in good health. The V gene is TRBV19, the J gene TRBJ1-1, with D possibly TRBD1 on 6 matching bases. Material: central memory CD4+ T cells from blood. CDR3 amino acids: CASSIQGRRTEAFF. The CDR3 nucleotides are TGTGCCAGTAGCATACAGGGAAGAAGAACTGAAGCTTTCTTT.